Here is one T cell receptor (beta chain) with its context. The treatment denotes: about 20 received Ad26.COV2.S at low or high dose, single or two shots; roughly 5 received placebo; per-sample allocation not given. Sampling happened 63 days after the first vaccine or placebo injection. V lost 5 bases to trimming and J lost 2 bases; unmatched junction nucleotides: 6. The CDR3 has 15 residues. Germline V gene data show CDR1 as LNHDA and CDR2 as SQIVND (reference sequence). Libraries were prepared by immunoSEQ multiplex PCR; TCRdb keeps only in-frame clonotypes and omits some of them. This table has 300,000 to 400,000 clones, around 87% appearing once. The data belong to a study of Ad26.COV2.S vaccination and SARS-CoV-2 variants.

This specimen consisted of peripheral blood, obtained in a trial of Ad26.COV2.S vaccine versus placebo. This receptor was taken from a person aged 18-60 years who received the Ad26.COV2.S COVID-19 vaccine or a placebo. V is TRBV19 and J is TRBJ2-1; 7 bases are a match to TRBD2. CDR3 in DNA: TGTGCCAGTAGTGACTCTAGCGGACCCTACAATGAGCAGTTCTTC. Translation gives CASSDSSGPYNEQFF.